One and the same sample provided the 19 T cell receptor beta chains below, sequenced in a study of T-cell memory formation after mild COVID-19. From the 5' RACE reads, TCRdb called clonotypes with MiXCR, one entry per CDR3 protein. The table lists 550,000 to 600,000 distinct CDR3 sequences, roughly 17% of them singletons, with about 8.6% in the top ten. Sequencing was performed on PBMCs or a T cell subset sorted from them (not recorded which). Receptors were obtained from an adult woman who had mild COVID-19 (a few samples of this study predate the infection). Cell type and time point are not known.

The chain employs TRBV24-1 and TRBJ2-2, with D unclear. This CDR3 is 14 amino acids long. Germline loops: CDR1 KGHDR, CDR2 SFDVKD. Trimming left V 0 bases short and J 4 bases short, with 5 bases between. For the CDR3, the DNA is TGTGCCACCAGTGATTTGACAGTCACCGGGGAGCTGTTTTTT. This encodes CATSDLTVTGELFF.

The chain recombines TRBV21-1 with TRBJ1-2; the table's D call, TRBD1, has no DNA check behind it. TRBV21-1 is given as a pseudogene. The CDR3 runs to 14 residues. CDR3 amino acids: CASSKVGTNYGYTF. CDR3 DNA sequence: TGTGCCAGCAGCAAAGTCGGGACTAACTATGGCTACACCTTC.

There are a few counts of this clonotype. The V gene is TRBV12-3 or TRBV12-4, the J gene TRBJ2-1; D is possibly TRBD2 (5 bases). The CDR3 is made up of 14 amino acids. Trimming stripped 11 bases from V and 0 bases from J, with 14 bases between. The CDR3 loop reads CAVAGVSSYNEQFF. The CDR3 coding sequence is TGTGCCGTGGCCGGGGTTAGCTCCTACAATGAGCAGTTCTTC.

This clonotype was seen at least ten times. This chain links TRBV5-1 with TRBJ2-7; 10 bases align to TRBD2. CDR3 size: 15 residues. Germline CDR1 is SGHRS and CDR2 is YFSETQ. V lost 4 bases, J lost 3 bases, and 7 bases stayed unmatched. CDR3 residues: CASSNPGTSVYEQYF. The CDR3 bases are TGCGCCAGCAGCAACCCCGGGACTAGCGTCTACGAGCAGTACTTC.

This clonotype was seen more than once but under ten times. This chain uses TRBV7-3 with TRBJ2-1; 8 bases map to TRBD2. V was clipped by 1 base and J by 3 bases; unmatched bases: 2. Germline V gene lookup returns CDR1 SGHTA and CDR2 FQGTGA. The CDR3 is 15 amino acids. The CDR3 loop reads CASSLSLAGYNEQFF. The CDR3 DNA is TGTGCCAGCAGCTTAAGTCTAGCGGGCTACAATGAGCAGTTCTTC.

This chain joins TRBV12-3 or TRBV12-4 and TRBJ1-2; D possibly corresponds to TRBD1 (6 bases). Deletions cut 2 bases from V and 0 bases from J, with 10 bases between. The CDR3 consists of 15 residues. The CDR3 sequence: CASSLSGATNYGYTF. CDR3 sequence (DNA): TGTGCCAGCAGTTTATCAGGGGCAACTAACTATGGCTACACCTTC.

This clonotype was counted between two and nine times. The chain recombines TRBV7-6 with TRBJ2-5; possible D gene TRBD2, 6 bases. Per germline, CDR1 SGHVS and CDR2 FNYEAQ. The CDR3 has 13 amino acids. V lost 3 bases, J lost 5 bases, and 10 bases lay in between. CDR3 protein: CASSFGGTETQYF. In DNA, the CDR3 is TGTGCCAGCAGCTTTGGCGGGACTGAGACCCAGTACTTC.

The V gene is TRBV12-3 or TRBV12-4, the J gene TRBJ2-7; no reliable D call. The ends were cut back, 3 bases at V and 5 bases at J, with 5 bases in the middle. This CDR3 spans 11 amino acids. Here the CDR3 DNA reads TGTGCCAGCAGTTTGTTGGACGAGCAGTACTTC. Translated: CASSLLDEQYF.

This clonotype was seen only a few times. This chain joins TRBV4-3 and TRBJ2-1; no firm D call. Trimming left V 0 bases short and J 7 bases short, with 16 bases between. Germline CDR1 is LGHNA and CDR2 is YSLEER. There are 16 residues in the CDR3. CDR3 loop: CASSQDSLRLGNEQFF. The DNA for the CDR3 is TGCGCCAGCAGCCAAGATTCGCTTCGACTGGGAAATGAGCAGTTCTTC.

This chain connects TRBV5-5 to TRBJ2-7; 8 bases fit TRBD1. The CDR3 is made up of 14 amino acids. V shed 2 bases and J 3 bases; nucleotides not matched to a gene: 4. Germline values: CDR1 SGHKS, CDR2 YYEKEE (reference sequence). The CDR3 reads CASSFIGQGYEQYF. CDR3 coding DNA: TGTGCCAGCAGCTTTATCGGACAGGGCTACGAGCAGTACTTC.

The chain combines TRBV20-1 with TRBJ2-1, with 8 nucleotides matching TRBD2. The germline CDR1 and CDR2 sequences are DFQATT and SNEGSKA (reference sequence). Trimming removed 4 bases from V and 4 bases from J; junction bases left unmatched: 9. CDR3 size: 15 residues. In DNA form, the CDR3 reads TGCAGTGCTACCCAATTAGCGGGGAATTACAATGAGCAGTTCTTC. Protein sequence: CSATQLAGNYNEQFF.

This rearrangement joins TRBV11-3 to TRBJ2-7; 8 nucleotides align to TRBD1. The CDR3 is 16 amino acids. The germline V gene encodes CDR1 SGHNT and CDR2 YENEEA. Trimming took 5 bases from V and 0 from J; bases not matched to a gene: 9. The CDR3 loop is CASSPRGTGSSYEQYF. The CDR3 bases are TGTGCCAGCAGCCCTCGGGGGACAGGAAGCTCCTACGAGCAGTACTTC.

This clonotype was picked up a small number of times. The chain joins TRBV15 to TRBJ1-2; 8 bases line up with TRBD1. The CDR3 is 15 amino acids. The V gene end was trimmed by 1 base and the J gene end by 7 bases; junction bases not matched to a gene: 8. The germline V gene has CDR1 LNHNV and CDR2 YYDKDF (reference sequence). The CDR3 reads CATSRGGQGVGGYTF. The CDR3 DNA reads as TGTGCCACCAGCAGAGGCGGACAGGGTGTAGGTGGCTACACCTTC.

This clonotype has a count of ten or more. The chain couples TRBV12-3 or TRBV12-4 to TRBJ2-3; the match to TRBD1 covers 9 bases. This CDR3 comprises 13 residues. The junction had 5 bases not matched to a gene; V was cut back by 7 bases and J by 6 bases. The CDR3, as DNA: TGTGCCAGCACTACAGGGGGCAAGGATACGCAGTATTTT. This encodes CASTTGGKDTQYF.

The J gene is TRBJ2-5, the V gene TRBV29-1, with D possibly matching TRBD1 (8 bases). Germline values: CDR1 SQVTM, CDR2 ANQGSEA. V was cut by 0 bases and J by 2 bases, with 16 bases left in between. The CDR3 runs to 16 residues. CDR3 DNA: TGCAGCGTTGAAGATCGGACAGGGAGGGGGCAAGAGACCCAGTACTTC. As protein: CSVEDRTGRGQETQYF.

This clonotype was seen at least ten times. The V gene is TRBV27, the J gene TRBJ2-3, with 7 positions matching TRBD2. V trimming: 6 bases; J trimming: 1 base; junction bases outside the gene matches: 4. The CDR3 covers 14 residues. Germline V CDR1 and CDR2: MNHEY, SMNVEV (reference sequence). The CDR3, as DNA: TGTGCCAGCAGATCAGCGGGGCGCACAGATACGCAGTATTTT. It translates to CASRSAGRTDTQYF.

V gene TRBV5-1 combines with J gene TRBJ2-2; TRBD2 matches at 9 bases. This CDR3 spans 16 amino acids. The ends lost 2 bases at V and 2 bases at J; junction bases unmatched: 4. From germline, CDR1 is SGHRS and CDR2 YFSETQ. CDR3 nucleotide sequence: TGCGCCAGCAGCTTTAGCGGGGGCCTTAACACCGGGGAGCTGTTTTTT. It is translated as CASSFSGGLNTGELFF.

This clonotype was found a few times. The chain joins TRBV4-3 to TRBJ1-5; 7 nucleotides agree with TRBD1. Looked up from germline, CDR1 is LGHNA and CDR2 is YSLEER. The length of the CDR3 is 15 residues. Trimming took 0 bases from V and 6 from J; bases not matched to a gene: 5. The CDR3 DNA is TGCGCCAGCAGCCAAGATGGGACAGCGAGTCAGCCCCAGCATTTT. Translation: CASSQDGTASQPQHF.

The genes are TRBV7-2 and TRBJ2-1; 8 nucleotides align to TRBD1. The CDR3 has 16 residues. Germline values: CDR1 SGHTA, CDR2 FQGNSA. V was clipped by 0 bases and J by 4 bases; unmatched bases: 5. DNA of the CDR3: TGTGCCAGCAGCTTAGCGCAGACAGGGGTGTACAATGAGCAGTTCTTC. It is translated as CASSLAQTGVYNEQFF.